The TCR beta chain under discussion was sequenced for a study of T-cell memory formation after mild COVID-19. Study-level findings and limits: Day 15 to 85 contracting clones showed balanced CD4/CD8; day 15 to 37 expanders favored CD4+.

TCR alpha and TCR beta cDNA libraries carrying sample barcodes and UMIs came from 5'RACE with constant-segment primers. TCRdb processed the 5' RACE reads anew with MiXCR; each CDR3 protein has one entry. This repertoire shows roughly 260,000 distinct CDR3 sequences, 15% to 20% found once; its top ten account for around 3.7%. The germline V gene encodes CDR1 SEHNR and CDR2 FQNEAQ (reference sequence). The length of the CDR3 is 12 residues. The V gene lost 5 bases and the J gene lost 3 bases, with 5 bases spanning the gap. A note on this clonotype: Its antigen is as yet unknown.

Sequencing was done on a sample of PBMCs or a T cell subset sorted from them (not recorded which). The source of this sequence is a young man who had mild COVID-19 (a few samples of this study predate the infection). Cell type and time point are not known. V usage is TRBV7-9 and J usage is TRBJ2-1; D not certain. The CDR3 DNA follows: TGTGCCAGCAGCGGGTTCTACAATGAGCAGTTCTTC. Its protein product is CASSGFYNEQFF.